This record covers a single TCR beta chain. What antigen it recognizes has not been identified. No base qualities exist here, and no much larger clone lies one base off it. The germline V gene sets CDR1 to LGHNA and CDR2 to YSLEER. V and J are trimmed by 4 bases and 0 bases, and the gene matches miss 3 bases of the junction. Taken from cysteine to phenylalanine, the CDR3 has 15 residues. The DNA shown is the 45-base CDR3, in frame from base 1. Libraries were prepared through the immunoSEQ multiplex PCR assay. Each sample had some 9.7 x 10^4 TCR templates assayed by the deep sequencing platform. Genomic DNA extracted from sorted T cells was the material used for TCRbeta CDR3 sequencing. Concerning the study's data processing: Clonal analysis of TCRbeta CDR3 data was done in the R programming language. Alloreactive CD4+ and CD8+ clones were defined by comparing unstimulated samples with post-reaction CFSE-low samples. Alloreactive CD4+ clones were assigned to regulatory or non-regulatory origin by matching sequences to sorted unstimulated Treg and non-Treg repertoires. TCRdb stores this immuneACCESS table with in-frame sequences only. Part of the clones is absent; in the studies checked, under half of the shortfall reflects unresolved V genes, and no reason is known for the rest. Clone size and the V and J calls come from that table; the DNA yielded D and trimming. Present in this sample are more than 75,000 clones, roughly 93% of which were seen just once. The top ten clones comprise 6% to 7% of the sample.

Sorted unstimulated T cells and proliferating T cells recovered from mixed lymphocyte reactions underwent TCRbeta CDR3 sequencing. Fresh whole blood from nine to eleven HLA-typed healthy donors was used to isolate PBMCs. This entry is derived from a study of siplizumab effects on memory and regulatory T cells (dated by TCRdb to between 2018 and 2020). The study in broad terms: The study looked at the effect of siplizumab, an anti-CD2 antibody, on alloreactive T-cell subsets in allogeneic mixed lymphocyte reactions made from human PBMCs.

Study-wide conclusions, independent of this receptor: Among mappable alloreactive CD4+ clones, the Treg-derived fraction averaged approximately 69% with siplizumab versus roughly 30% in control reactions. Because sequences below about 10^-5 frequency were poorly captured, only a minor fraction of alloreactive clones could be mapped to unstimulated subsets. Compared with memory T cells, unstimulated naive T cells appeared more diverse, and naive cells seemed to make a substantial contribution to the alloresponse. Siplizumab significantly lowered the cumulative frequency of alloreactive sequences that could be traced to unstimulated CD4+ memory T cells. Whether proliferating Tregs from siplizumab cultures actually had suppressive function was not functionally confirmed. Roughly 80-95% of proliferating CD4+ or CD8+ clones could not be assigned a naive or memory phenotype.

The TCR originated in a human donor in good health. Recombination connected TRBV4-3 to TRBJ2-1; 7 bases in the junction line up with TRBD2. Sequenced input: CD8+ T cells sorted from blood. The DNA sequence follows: TGCGCCAGCAGCCCTTCGGGGGGCTCCTACAATGAGCAGTTCTTC. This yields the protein CASSPSGGSYNEQFF.